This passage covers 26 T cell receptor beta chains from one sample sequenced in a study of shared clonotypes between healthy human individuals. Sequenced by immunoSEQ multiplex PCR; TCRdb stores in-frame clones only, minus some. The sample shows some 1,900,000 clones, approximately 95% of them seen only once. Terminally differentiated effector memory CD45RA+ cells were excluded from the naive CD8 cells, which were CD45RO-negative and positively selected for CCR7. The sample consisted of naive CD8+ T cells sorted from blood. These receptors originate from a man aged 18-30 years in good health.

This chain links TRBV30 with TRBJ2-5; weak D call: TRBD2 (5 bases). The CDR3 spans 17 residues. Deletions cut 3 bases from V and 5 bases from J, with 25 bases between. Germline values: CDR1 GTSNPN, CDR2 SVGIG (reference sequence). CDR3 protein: CAWRGLQGRDTPETQYF. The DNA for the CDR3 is TGTGCCTGGAGGGGGTTACAAGGGAGAGACACCCCGGAGACCCAGTACTTC. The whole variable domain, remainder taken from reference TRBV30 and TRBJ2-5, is SQTIHQWPATLVQPVGSPLSLECTVEGTSNPNLYWYRQAAGRGLQLLFYSVGIGQISSEVPQNLSASRPQDRQFILSSKKLLLSDSGFYLCAWRGLQGRDTPETQYFGPGTRLLVL.

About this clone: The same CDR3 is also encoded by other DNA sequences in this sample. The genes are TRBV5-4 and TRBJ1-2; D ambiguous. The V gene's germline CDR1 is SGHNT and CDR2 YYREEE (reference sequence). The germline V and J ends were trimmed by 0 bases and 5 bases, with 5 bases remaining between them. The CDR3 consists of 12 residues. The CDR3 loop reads CASSLGGYGYTF. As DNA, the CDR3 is TGTGCCAGCAGCTTGGGGGGATATGGCTACACCTTC.

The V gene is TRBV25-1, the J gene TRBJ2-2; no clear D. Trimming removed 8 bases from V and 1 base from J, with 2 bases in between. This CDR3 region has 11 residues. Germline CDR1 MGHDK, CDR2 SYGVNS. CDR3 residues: CASENTGELFF. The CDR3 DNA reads TGTGCCAGCGAGAACACCGGGGAGCTGTTTTTT.

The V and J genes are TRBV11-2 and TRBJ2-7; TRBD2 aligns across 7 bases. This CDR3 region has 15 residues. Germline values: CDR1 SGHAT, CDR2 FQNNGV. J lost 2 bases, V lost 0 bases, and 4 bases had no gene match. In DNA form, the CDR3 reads TGTGCCAGCAGCTTAGAGGCAGCGGGGACCTACGAGCAGTACTTC. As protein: CASSLEAAGTYEQYF. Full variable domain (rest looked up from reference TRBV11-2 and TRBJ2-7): EAGVAQSPRYKIIEKRQSVAFWCNPISGHATLYWYQQILGQGPKLLIQFQNNGVVDDSQLPKDRFSAERLKGVDSTLKIQPAKLEDSAVYLCASSLEAAGTYEQYFGPGTRLTVT.

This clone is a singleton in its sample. The CDR3 loop is CASSEFSVEQYF. The CDR3 nucleotides read TGTGCCAGCAGTGAATTCTCGGTTGAGCAGTACTTC. The chain couples TRBV2 to TRBJ2-7; D not resolved. Between the trimmed V and J ends, which lost 2 bases and 7 bases, there was a span of 9 bases. This CDR3 spans 12 amino acids. CDR1 SNHLY and CDR2 FYNNEI come from the germline V gene.

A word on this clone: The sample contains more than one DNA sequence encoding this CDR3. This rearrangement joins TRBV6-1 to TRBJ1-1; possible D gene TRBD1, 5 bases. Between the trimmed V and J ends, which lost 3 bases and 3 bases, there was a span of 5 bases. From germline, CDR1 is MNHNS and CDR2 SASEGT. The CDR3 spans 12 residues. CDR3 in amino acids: CASSDRDTEAFF. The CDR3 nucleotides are TGTGCCAGCAGTGACAGGGACACTGAAGCTTTCTTT.

The CDR3 region is CASSTDSEGSYEQYF. For the CDR3, the DNA is TGTGCCAGCAGCACTGACTCAGAGGGGTCCTACGAGCAGTACTTC. The V gene is TRBV5-8, the J gene TRBJ2-7; D is tentatively TRBD1 or TRBD2 (5 bases each). Deletions cut 4 bases from V and 1 base from J, with 15 bases between. The CDR3 consists of 15 residues. Looked up from germline, CDR1 is SGHTS and CDR2 is YDEGEE.

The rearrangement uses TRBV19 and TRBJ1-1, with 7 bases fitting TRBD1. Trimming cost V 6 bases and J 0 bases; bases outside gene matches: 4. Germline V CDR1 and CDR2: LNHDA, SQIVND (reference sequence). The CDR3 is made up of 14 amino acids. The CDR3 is CASSPQGMNTEAFF. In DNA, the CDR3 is TGTGCCAGTAGCCCACAGGGGATGAACACTGAAGCTTTCTTT.

CDR3 nucleotide sequence: TGTGCCAGCAGTTACTGGGGTGGGACGGATGTCTACGAGCAGTACTTC. It codes for CASSYWGGTDVYEQYF. This chain joins TRBV6-5 and TRBJ2-7; tentatively, D is TRBD1 or TRBD2 (5 bases each). From germline, CDR1 is MNHEY and CDR2 SVGAGI. The CDR3 is made up of 16 amino acids. V shed 1 base and J shed 3 bases, with 16 bases lying between them.

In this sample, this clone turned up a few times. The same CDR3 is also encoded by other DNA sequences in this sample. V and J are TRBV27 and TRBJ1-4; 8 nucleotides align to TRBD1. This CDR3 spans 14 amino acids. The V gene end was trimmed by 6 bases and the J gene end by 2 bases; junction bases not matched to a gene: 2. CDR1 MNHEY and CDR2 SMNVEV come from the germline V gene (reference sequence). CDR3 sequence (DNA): TGTGCCAGCAGCCACAGGGGGACTAATGAAAAACTGTTTTTT. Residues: CASSHRGTNEKLFF.

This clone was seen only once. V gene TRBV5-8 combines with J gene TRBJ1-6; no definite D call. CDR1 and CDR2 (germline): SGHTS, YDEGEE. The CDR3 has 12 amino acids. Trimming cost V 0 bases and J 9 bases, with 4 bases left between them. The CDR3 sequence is CASSLGSSPLHF. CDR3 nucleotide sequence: TGTGCCAGCAGCTTGGGAAGTTCACCCCTCCACTTT.

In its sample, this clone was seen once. As DNA, the CDR3 is TGTGCCTGGAGTGTATTAGGAGAGGCTCAGTACTTC. Protein product: CAWSVLGEAQYF. The J gene is TRBJ2-7, the V gene TRBV30, with D unresolved. CDR3 length: 12 amino acids. With 0 bases removed from V and 10 bases from J, the gap between germline ends came to 13 bases. Looked up from germline, CDR1 is GTSNPN and CDR2 is SVGIG (reference sequence).

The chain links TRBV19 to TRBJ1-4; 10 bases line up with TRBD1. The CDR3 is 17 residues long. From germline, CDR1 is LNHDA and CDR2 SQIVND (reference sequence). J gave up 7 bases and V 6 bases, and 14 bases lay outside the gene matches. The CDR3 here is CASRTGTGEYMGEKLFF. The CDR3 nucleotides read TGTGCCAGTAGAACCGGGACAGGGGAATATATGGGTGAAAAACTGTTTTTT. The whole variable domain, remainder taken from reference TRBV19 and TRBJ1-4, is DGGITQSPKYLFRKEGQNVTLSCEQNLNHDAMYWYRQDPGQGLRLIYYSQIVNDFQKGDIAEGYSVSREKKESFPLTVTSAQKNPTAFYLCASRTGTGEYMGEKLFFGSGTQLSVL.

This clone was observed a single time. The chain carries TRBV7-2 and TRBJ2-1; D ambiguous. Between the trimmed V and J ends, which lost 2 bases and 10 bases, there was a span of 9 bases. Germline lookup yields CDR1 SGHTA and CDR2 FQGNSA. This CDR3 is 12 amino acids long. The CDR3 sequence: CASSLLAVEQFF. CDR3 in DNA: TGTGCCAGCAGCTTACTCGCGGTGGAGCAGTTCTTC.

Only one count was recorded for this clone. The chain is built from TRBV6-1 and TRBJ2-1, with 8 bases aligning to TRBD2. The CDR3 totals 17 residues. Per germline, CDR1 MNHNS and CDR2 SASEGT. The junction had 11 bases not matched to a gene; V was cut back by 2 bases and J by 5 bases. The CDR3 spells CASSEPAGSGRDNEQFF. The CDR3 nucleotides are TGTGCCAGCAGTGAACCCGCGGGCAGCGGGAGAGACAATGAGCAGTTCTTC.

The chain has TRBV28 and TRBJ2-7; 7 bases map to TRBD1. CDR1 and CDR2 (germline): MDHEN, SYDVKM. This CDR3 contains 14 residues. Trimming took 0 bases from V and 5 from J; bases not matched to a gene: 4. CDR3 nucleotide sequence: TGTGCCAGCAGTTTATGGACAGGGTCCCACGAGCAGTACTTC. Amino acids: CASSLWTGSHEQYF.

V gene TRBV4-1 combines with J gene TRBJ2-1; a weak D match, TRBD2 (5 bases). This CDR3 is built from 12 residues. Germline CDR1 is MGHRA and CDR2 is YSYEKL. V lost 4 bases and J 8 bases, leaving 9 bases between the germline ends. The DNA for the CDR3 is TGCGCCAGCAGCCCGCCGGGGTATGAGCAGTTCTTC. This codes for CASSPPGYEQFF.

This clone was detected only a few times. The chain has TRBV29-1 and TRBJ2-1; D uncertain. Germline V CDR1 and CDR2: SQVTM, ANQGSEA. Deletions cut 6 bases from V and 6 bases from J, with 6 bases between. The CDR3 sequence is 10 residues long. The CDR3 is CSVETNEQFF. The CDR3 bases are TGCAGCGTCGAAACCAATGAGCAGTTCTTC.

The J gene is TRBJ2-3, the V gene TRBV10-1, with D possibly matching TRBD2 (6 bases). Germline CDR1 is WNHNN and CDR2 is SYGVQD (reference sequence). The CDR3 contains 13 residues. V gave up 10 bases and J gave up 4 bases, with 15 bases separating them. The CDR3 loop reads CAKATSPADTQYF. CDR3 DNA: TGCGCCAAAGCGACTAGTCCCGCAGATACGCAGTATTTT.

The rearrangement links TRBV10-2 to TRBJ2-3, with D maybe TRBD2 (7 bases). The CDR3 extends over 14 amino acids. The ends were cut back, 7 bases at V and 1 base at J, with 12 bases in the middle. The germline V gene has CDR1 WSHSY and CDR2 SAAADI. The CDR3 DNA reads TGCGCCAGCACCTGGGGGGGGCGCACAGATACGCAGTATTTT. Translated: CASTWGGRTDTQYF.

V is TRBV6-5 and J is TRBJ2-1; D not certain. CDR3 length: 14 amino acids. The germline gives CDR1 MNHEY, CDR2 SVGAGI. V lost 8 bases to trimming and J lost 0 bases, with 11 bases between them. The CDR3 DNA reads TGTGCCAGCGGTTTTACCCCCTCCTACAATGAGCAGTTCTTC. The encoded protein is CASGFTPSYNEQFF.

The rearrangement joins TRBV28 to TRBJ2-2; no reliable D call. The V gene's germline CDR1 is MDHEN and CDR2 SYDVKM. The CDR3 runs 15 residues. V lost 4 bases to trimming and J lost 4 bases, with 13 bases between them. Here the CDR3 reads CASSSPSLGTGELFF. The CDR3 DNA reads TGTGCCAGCAGTTCTCCCTCACTTGGCACCGGGGAGCTGTTTTTT.

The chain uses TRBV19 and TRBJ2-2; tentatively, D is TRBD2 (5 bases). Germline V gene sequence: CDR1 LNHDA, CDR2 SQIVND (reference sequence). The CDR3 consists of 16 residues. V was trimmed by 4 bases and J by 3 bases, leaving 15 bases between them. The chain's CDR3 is CASSTPGIGYTGELFF. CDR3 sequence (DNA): TGTGCCAGTAGTACACCCGGGATAGGTTACACCGGGGAGCTGTTTTTT.

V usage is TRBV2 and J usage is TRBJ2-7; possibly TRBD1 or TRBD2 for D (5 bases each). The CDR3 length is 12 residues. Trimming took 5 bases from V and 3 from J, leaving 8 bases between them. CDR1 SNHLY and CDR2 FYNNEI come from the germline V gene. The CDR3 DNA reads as TGTGCCAGCAGTTGGGACGGCTACGAGCAGTACTTC. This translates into CASSWDGYEQYF.

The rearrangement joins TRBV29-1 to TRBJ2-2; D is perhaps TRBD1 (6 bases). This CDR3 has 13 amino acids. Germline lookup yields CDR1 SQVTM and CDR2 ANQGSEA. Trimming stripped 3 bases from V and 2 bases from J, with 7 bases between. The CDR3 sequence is CSVDRGNTGELFF. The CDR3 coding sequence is TGCAGCGTTGACAGGGGAAACACCGGGGAGCTGTTTTTT.

For the CDR3, the DNA is TGCGCCAGCAGCCAAGTAGGATACACAGATACGCAGTATTTT. Its protein product is CASSQVGYTDTQYF. The chain joins TRBV4-1 to TRBJ2-3; D is uncertain. Per germline, CDR1 MGHRA and CDR2 YSYEKL. Deletions cut 1 base from V and 2 bases from J, with 7 bases between. This CDR3 region has 14 residues.